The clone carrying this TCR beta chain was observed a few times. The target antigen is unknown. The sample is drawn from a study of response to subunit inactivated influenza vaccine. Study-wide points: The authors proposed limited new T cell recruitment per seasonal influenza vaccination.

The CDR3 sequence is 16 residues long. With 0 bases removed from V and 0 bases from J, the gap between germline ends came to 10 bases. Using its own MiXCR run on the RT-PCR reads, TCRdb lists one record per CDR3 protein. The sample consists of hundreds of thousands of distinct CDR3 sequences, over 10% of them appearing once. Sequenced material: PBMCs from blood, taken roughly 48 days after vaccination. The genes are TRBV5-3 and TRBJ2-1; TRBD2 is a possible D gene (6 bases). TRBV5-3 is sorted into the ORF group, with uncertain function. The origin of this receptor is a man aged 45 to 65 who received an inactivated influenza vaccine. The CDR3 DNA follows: TGTGCCAGAAGCTTGGTCTGGGGGGTCTCCTACAATGAGCAGTTCTTC. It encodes CARSLVWGVSYNEQFF.